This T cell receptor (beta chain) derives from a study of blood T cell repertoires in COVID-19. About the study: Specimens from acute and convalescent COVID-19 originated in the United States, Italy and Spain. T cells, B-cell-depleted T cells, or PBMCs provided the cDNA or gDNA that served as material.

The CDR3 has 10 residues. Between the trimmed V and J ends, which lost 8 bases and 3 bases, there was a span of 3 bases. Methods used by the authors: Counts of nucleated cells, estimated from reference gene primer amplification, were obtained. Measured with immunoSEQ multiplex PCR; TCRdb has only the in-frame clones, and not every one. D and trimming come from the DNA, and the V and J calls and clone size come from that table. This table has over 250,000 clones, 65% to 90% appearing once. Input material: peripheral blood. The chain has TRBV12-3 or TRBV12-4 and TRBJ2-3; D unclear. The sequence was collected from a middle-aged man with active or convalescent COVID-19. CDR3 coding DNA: TGTGCCAGCTCAACAGATACGCAGTATTTT. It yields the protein CASSTDTQYF.